These 20 T cell receptor beta chains came from one sample sequenced in a study of OX40 agonist ivuxolimab in advanced cancers. Libraries were prepared by immunoSEQ multiplex PCR; TCRdb keeps only in-frame clonotypes and omits some of them. Altogether approximately 81,000 clones are present, roughly 91% being singletons, with the ten largest covering over 11%. The sample consisted of CD4+ or CD8+ T cells sorted from blood, taken in a trial of the OX40 agonist ivuxolimab. The receptors derive from an adult with an advanced solid tumor such as melanoma, head and neck, liver or kidney cancer.

The V call is TRBV7-6, the J call TRBJ2-7; 7 bases align to TRBD2. The CDR3 is 16 amino acids. With V trimmed by 3 bases and J by 3 bases, 11 bases remained unmatched. From germline, CDR1 is SGHVS and CDR2 FNYEAQ. CDR3 loop: CASSLSPAGRFYEQYF. In DNA, the CDR3 is TGTGCCAGCAGCTTGAGCCCAGCGGGGAGGTTCTACGAGCAGTACTTC.

This clone was seen a single time. The chain links TRBV19 to TRBJ2-5; no firm D call. The CDR3 spans 13 residues. CDR1 LNHDA and CDR2 SQIVND come from the germline V gene (reference sequence). Trimming took 2 bases from V and 0 from J, leaving 4 bases between them. DNA of the CDR3: TGTGCCAGTAGTATAAGGTACCAAGAGACCCAGTACTTC. Translated: CASSIRYQETQYF.

This clone was recorded once. CDR3 residues: CAISETGGADEQFF. The CDR3 nucleotides are TGTGCCATCAGTGAGACAGGGGGCGCGGATGAGCAGTTCTTC. The chain recombines TRBV10-3 with TRBJ2-1; 9 nucleotides match TRBD1. From germline, CDR1 is ENHRY and CDR2 SYGVKD. This CDR3 contains 14 residues. J lost 8 bases, V lost 2 bases, and 4 bases had no gene match.

The gene calls are TRBV19 and TRBJ2-5, with unresolved D. The germline V gene encodes CDR1 LNHDA and CDR2 SQIVND (reference sequence). CDR3 length: 12 amino acids. Trimming shortened V by 3 bases and J by 5 bases, and 7 bases separated the two germline ends. The CDR3 DNA reads as TGTGCCAGTAGTATCCAGTCGGAGACCCAGTACTTC. Amino acids: CASSIQSETQYF.

The V and J genes are TRBV28 and TRBJ1-5; D not certain. Germline V gene sequence: CDR1 MDHEN, CDR2 SYDVKM. Trimming removed 2 bases from V and 2 bases from J, with 19 bases in between. The CDR3 totals 18 residues. The DNA for the CDR3 is TGTGCCAGCAGTTTAAGTAATAGTGTTCGAGGCCGCAATCAGCCCCAGCATTTT. Translation gives CASSLSNSVRGRNQPQHF.

The table lists this clone with a few counts. This rearrangement joins TRBV5-6 to TRBJ2-7, with 10 positions matching TRBD1. The CDR3 contains 14 residues. The ends lost 0 bases at V and 4 bases at J; junction bases unmatched: 1. Germline V CDR1 and CDR2: SGHDT, YYEEEE. The CDR3 region is CASSLGQGAYEQYF. The CDR3 region has the DNA TGTGCCAGCAGCTTGGGACAGGGGGCTTACGAGCAGTACTTC. The full variable domain, its missing parts supplied by reference TRBV5-6 and TRBJ2-7, is DAGVTQSPTHLIKTRGQQVTLRCSPKSGHDTVSWYQQALGQGPQFIFQYYEEEERQRGNFPDRFSGHQFPNYSSELNVNALLLGDSALYLCASSLGQGAYEQYFGPGTRLTVT.

This sequence joins TRBV7-8 and TRBJ1-2; D is ambiguous. The CDR3 consists of 13 residues. In germline, CDR1 is SGHVS, CDR2 FQNEAQ. V lost 4 bases and J lost 5, with 11 bases in between. CDR3 sequence (DNA): TGTGCCAGCAGCTCTTCCTCGGGATATGGCTACACCTTC. This sequence encodes CASSSSSGYGYTF.

This clone was seen a single time. The chain carries TRBV7-9 and TRBJ2-7, with D tentatively TRBD1 or TRBD2 (5 bases each). This CDR3 region has 14 residues. Germline V gene data show CDR1 as SEHNR and CDR2 as FQNEAQ (reference sequence). Trimming stripped 5 bases from V and 5 bases from J, with 16 bases between. CDR3 loop: CASSQPGPQDEQYF. The CDR3, as DNA: TGTGCCAGCAGCCAACCGGGACCCCAGGACGAGCAGTACTTC.

This chain connects TRBV27 to TRBJ1-2, with D possibly being TRBD1 (5 bases). The CDR3 is made up of 14 amino acids. Trimming pared 3 bases from V and 8 bases from J, leaving 16 bases between. CDR1 is MNHEY and CDR2 is SMNVEV in the germline V gene (reference sequence). The CDR3 spells CASSFGQGWGGYTF. CDR3 coding DNA: TGTGCCAGCAGTTTCGGGCAGGGTTGGGGGGGCTACACCTTC.

The chain is built from TRBV28 and TRBJ1-5, with 9 bases identical to TRBD1. The V gene's germline CDR1 is MDHEN and CDR2 SYDVKM. The CDR3 consists of 14 residues. V was clipped by 4 bases and J by 4 bases; unmatched bases: 2. In DNA form, the CDR3 reads TGTGCCAGCAGTTACAGGGGGCTGAATCAGCCCCAGCATTTT. This gives the protein CASSYRGLNQPQHF.

The chain uses TRBV7-2 and TRBJ2-1, with D possibly being TRBD2 (7 bases). Germline V gene sequence: CDR1 SGHTA, CDR2 FQGNSA. The CDR3 is 15 residues long. V lost 1 base to trimming and J lost 2 bases, with 9 bases between them. Written as DNA, the CDR3 is TGTGCCAGCAGCTTAGGGGGGGGCCCCTACAATGAGCAGTTCTTC. This codes for CASSLGGGPYNEQFF.

V is TRBV19 and J is TRBJ1-5; possible D gene TRBD1, 5 bases. This CDR3 comprises 15 residues. Germline CDR1 and CDR2: LNHDA and SQIVND (reference sequence). The V gene lost 4 bases and the J gene lost 1 base, with 11 bases spanning the gap. CDR3 region: CASSTEPGSNQPQHF. CDR3 nucleotide sequence: TGTGCCAGTAGTACGGAACCAGGGAGCAATCAGCCCCAGCATTTT.

The V call is TRBV9, the J call TRBJ1-5; D perhaps matches TRBD1 (5 bases). Trimming took 4 bases from V and 8 from J, leaving 22 bases between them. The CDR3 length is 16 residues. CDR1 is SGDLS, CDR2 YYNGEE, per germline. The CDR3 coding sequence is TGTGCCAGCAGCCCGAGAGGGGTGGATCCTACGGAGCCCCAGCATTTT. Translating gives CASSPRGVDPTEPQHF.

This chain joins TRBV5-4 and TRBJ2-7; unclear D gene. There are 11 residues in the CDR3. Looked up from germline, CDR1 is SGHNT and CDR2 is YYREEE (reference sequence). Trimming shortened V by 0 bases and J by 5 bases, and 3 bases separated the two germline ends. The CDR3 is CASSLGDEQYF. The CDR3 DNA follows: TGTGCCAGCAGCTTGGGGGACGAGCAGTACTTC.

The chain has TRBV5-1 and TRBJ1-3; D is possibly TRBD1 (5 bases). V lost 0 bases, J lost 8 bases, and 15 bases lay in between. The CDR3 covers 15 residues. Germline V lookup: CDR1 SGHRS, CDR2 YFSETQ. CDR3 in amino acids: CASSLVGNGGDTIYF. CDR3 in DNA: TGCGCCAGCAGCTTGGTGGGGAATGGGGGAGACACCATATATTTT. The complete variable domain, with remaining parts taken from reference TRBV5-1 and TRBJ1-3, reads KAGVTQTPRYLIKTRGQQVTLSCSPISGHRSVSWYQQTPGQGLQFLFEYFSETQRNKGNFPGRFSGRQFSNSRSEMNVSTLELGDSALYLCASSLVGNGGDTIYFGEGSWLTVV.

CDR3 in amino acids: CASSEFLGTAVGTF. The CDR3 bases are TGTGCCAGCAGTGAATTTTTAGGGACAGCCGTCGGGACCTTC. The chain links TRBV2 to TRBJ1-2, with 7 bases aligning to TRBD1. This CDR3 has 14 residues. Per germline, CDR1 SNHLY and CDR2 FYNNEI. Trimming cost V 2 bases and J 14 bases; bases outside gene matches: 14. Supplemented by reference TRBV2 and TRBJ1-2, the full variable domain reads EPEVTQTPSHQVTQMGQEVILRCVPISNHLYFYWYRQILGQKVEFLVSFYNNEISEKSEIFDDQFSVERPDGSNFTLKIRSTKLEDSAMYFCASSEFLGTAVGTFGSGTRLTVV.

The chain joins TRBV7-9 to TRBJ2-1; D unresolved. The CDR3 has 15 amino acids. V lost 0 bases and J 6 bases, leaving 12 bases between the germline ends. CDR1 is SEHNR, CDR2 FQNEAQ, per germline (reference sequence). The CDR3 coding sequence is TGTGCCAGCAGCTTAGCGGAGCTATTCCCCAATGAGCAGTTCTTC. Amino acid sequence: CASSLAELFPNEQFF.

The V and J genes are TRBV5-1 and TRBJ1-1; 10 bases match TRBD1. V shed 0 bases and J 1 base; nucleotides not matched to a gene: 3. CDR3 length: 16 amino acids. In germline, CDR1 is SGHRS, CDR2 YFSETQ. CDR3 sequence: CASSLARTGGNTEAFF. Here the CDR3 DNA reads TGCGCCAGCAGCTTGGCGCGGACAGGGGGGAACACTGAAGCTTTCTTT.

The genes are TRBV4-2 and TRBJ1-4; D call uncertain. The CDR3 is made up of 15 amino acids. CDR1 LGHNA and CDR2 YNFKEQ come from the germline V gene. V lost 4 bases to trimming and J lost 3 bases, with 12 bases between them. CDR3 loop: CASSRKGRANEKLFF. Here the CDR3 DNA reads TGTGCCAGCAGCCGAAAGGGCCGAGCTAATGAAAAACTGTTTTTT.

The J gene is TRBJ1-2, the V gene TRBV18; D gene unclear. Germline V CDR1 and CDR2: KGHSH, LQKENI. V lost 1 base, J lost 1 base, and 16 bases lay in between. The CDR3 is 17 residues long. The CDR3 here is CASSPLIAQELNYGYTF. The CDR3 DNA reads as TGTGCCAGCTCACCACTTATTGCTCAGGAGCTTAACTATGGCTACACCTTC.